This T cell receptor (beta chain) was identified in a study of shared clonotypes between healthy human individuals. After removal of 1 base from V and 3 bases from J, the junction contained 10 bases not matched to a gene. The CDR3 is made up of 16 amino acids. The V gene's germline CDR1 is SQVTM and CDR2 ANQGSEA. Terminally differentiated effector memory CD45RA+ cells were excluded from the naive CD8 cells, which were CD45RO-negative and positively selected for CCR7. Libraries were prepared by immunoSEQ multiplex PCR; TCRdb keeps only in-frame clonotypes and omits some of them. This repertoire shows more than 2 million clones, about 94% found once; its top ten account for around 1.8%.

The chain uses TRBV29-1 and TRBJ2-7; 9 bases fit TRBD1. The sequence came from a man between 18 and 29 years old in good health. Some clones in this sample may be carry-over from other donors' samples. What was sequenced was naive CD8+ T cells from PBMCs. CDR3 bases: TGCAGCGTTGAAGGCACCTCAAAGACAGGGGGCTACGAGCAGTACTTC. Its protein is CSVEGTSKTGGYEQYF.